These 18 T cell receptor beta chains were sequenced from one sample in a study of T-cell memory formation after mild COVID-19. TCRdb ran MiXCR on the 5' RACE reads and lists one entry per CDR3 protein. The repertoire holds more than 150,000 distinct CDR3 sequences, with less than 20% as singletons. Sequenced sample: PBMCs or a T cell subset sorted from them (not recorded which). These receptors were collected from a man aged 18 to 30 who had mild COVID-19 (a few samples of this study predate the infection). Cell type and time point are not known.

The rearrangement uses TRBV18 and TRBJ2-3; the D gene is possibly TRBD2 (5 bases). The germline V gene encodes CDR1 KGHSH and CDR2 LQKENI. Trimming shortened V by 1 base and J by 6 bases, and 5 bases separated the two germline ends. The CDR3 extends over 12 amino acids. As DNA, the CDR3 is TGTGCCAGCTCACCACAGCGGGATACGCAGTATTTT. Residues: CASSPQRDTQYF.

V is TRBV10-3 and J is TRBJ2-3; TRBD2 matches at 7 bases. CDR3 length: 16 residues. After removal of 5 bases from V and 2 bases from J, the junction contained 10 bases not matched to a gene. The V gene's germline CDR1 is ENHRY and CDR2 SYGVKD. The CDR3 coding sequence is TGTGCCATCAGTCAGGGCCCCAGCGGGGCCACAGATACGCAGTATTTT. This translates into CAISQGPSGATDTQYF.

V and J are TRBV5-6 and TRBJ1-3, with D unresolved. This CDR3 is built from 14 residues. Germline V gene lookup returns CDR1 SGHDT and CDR2 YYEEEE. The V end lost 2 bases, the J end lost 2 bases, and 8 bases lay between the germline ends. For the CDR3, the DNA is TGTGCCAGCAGCTTAAGGTTTGCTGGAAACACCATATATTTT. This encodes CASSLRFAGNTIYF.

The chain employs TRBV12-3 or TRBV12-4 and TRBJ1-2; D is ambiguous. This CDR3 region has 13 residues. The V and J ends lost 3 bases and 3 bases respectively, with 8 bases between them. In DNA, the CDR3 is TGTGCCAGCAGTTTGGGTTCCTACTATGGCTACACCTTC. Its translation is CASSLGSYYGYTF.

A few counts support this clonotype. The chain uses TRBV4-3 and TRBJ1-6; D is ambiguous. CDR1 is LGHNA and CDR2 is YSLEER in the germline V gene. CDR3 length: 16 amino acids. V lost 0 bases, J lost 6 bases, and 12 bases lay in between. The DNA for the CDR3 is TGCGCCAGCAGCCAAGATCGGAACAGCGTTAATTCACCCCTCCACTTT. Its protein product is CASSQDRNSVNSPLHF.

V gene TRBV7-7 combines with J gene TRBJ2-5, with TRBD2 matching 8 bases. The CDR3 loop spans 16 amino acids. Germline CDR1 reads SSHAT; CDR2 reads FNYEAQ (reference sequence). V trimming: 3 bases; J trimming: 4 bases; junction bases outside the gene matches: 10. In nucleotides, the CDR3 is TGTGCCAGCAGCTTTGGAAGCGGGGGAAGTGGAGAGACCCAGTACTTC. This gives the protein CASSFGSGGSGETQYF.

This clonotype was seen ten or more times. This chain links TRBV20-1 with TRBJ2-3, with D maybe TRBD2 (7 bases). This CDR3 contains 14 residues. V lost 4 bases and J lost 3, with 14 bases in between. The germline gives CDR1 DFQATT, CDR2 SNEGSKA (reference sequence). CDR3 sequence (DNA): TGCAGTGCTACCCGCGGGGGCTGGACAGATACGCAGTATTTT. Encoded protein: CSATRGGWTDTQYF.

V gene TRBV9 combines with J gene TRBJ2-5; D unresolved. The ends were cut back, 2 bases at V and 1 base at J, with 6 bases in the middle. The CDR3 contains 13 residues. Germline V gene sequence: CDR1 SGDLS, CDR2 YYNGEE. CDR3: CASSVQVQETQYF. The CDR3 bases are TGTGCCAGCAGCGTCCAGGTCCAAGAGACCCAGTACTTC.

V and J are TRBV4-3 and TRBJ2-5; 8 bases match TRBD1. V lost 1 base and J lost 7; bases outside the gene matches: 2. The CDR3 runs to 13 residues. In germline, CDR1 is LGHNA, CDR2 YSLEER. CDR3 region: CASSQGGQGTQYF. CDR3 bases: TGCGCCAGCAGCCAAGGAGGACAGGGGACCCAGTACTTC.

This clonotype was counted between two and nine times. The chain links TRBV6-1 to TRBJ1-4; 8 bases agree with TRBD1. J gave up 8 bases and V 6 bases, and 8 bases lay outside the gene matches. The germline V gene encodes CDR1 MNHNS and CDR2 SASEGT. The CDR3 loop spans 14 amino acids. For the CDR3, the DNA is TGTGCCAGCAGCTACGGACAGGGCGGCGAAAAACTGTTTTTT. It codes for CASSYGQGGEKLFF.

The chain combines TRBV5-5 with TRBJ1-5; the D is unclear. Germline CDR1 is SGHKS and CDR2 is YYEKEE (reference sequence). The CDR3 is 14 amino acids. Trimming took off 4 bases at V and 5 bases at J, with 13 bases between the two ends. The CDR3: CASSPSPSDQPQHF. The CDR3 DNA sequence: TGTGCCAGCAGCCCCAGCCCGTCGGATCAGCCCCAGCATTTT. The full variable domain, with the rest looked up from reference TRBV5-5 and TRBJ1-5, is DAGVTQSPTHLIKTRGQQVTLRCSPISGHKSVSWYQQVLGQGPQFIFQYYEKEERGRGNFPDRFSARQFPNYSSELNVNALLLGDSALYLCASSPSPSDQPQHFGDGTRLSIL.

In this sample, this clonotype turned up a few times. The genes are TRBV28 and TRBJ2-3, with 7 nucleotides matching TRBD1. This CDR3 contains 17 residues. J lost 6 bases, V lost 3 bases, and 15 bases had no gene match. Germline CDR1 and CDR2: MDHEN and SYDVKM. This CDR3 is CASSFVLRRQGSDTQYF. The CDR3 DNA is TGTGCCAGCAGTTTCGTGCTCCGACGACAGGGCTCGGATACGCAGTATTTT.

J is TRBJ2-2 and V is TRBV20-1; TRBD2 agrees at 8 bases. There are 13 residues in the CDR3. Trimming cost V 3 bases and J 5 bases; bases outside gene matches: 2. Germline CDR1 and CDR2: DFQATT and SNEGSKA (reference sequence). CDR3 in DNA: TGCAGTGCTAGCGGGGGGGTTACCGGGGAGCTGTTTTTT. It codes for CSASGGVTGELFF.

This chain links TRBV12-3 or TRBV12-4 with TRBJ1-3; D ambiguous. The CDR3 extends over 14 amino acids. Trimming left V 6 bases short and J 2 bases short, with 11 bases between. CDR3 residues: CASRRTETGNTIYF. DNA for the CDR3: TGTGCCAGCAGGCGGACTGAGACTGGAAACACCATATATTTT.

The chain has TRBV10-1 and TRBJ2-3; perhaps D is TRBD1 or TRBD2 (6 bases each). Per germline, CDR1 WNHNN and CDR2 SYGVQD (reference sequence). CDR3 size: 16 residues. The V end lost 2 bases, the J end lost 0 bases, and 12 bases lay between the germline ends. As DNA, the CDR3 is TGCGCCAGCAGTGAGCCGGGGGCGGCGAGCACAGATACGCAGTATTTT. Encoded protein: CASSEPGAASTDTQYF.

CDR3 coding DNA: TGTGCCAGCAGCTCAGAGATAATCCCAGATACGCAGTATTTT. It translates to CASSSEIIPDTQYF. The chain employs TRBV7-9 and TRBJ2-3, with D uncertain. CDR1 is SEHNR, CDR2 FQNEAQ, per germline (reference sequence). The CDR3 contains 14 residues. V was pared by 4 bases and J by 4 bases, with 12 bases between.

The chain is built from TRBV9 and TRBJ2-2; D perhaps matches TRBD1 (6 bases). The V gene's germline CDR1 is SGDLS and CDR2 YYNGEE. This CDR3 has 15 residues. Trimming took off 1 base at V and 3 bases at J, with 10 bases between the two ends. CDR3 bases: TGTGCCAGCAGCGTACGGGGACATGACACCGGGGAGCTGTTTTTT. Translation gives CASSVRGHDTGELFF.

This clonotype was observed a handful of times. The V gene is TRBV20-1, the J gene TRBJ1-1; D is perhaps TRBD1 (6 bases). Trimming took 6 bases from V and 0 from J, leaving 23 bases between them. The CDR3 runs to 17 residues. Germline CDR1 reads DFQATT; CDR2 reads SNEGSKA (reference sequence). The CDR3 nucleotides read TGCAGTGCCTCAAATAGGGGCAGGGGAAGGATGAACACTGAAGCTTTCTTT. Protein product: CSASNRGRGRMNTEAFF.